Each of the 5 T cell receptor beta chains below was sequenced from the same sample in a study of cytomegalovirus exposure and HLA in healthy donors. Researchers ran the PCR with 60 Vbeta and 13 Jbeta primers. Only in-frame clones appear in the TCRdb table, and some are missing; sequencing was by immunoSEQ multiplex PCR. The repertoire includes fewer than 200,000 clones, 75% to 85% of them detected once, and roughly 5% sits in the top ten. Material: PBMCs. The receptors come from a woman in her late teens or twenties in good health and CMV-seropositive.

The genes are TRBV28 and TRBJ2-3; 9 nucleotides align to TRBD1. Trimming removed 2 bases from V and 1 base from J; junction bases left unmatched: 7. The CDR3 loop spans 17 amino acids. Germline CDR1 MDHEN, CDR2 SYDVKM. CDR3 nucleotide sequence: TGTGCCAGCAGTTTAACAACAGGGGGCGCGGGCACAGATACGCAGTATTTT. Translation gives CASSLTTGGAGTDTQYF.

V is TRBV5-6 and J is TRBJ1-4; maybe TRBD1 (5 bases). The CDR3 consists of 14 residues. The germline CDR1 and CDR2 sequences are SGHDT and YYEEEE. V lost 4 bases, J lost 4 bases, and 11 bases lay in between. Here the CDR3 DNA reads TGTGCCAGCAGCCTACAGGCAATTAATGAAAAACTGTTTTTT. This translates into CASSLQAINEKLFF.

The chain uses TRBV4-2 and TRBJ2-1, with 11 bases fitting TRBD2. V lost 5 bases and J lost 0; bases outside the gene matches: 6. The germline V gene has CDR1 LGHNA and CDR2 YNFKEQ. The CDR3 covers 17 residues. This chain's CDR3 is CASSSRLAGSSYNEQFF. CDR3 DNA sequence: TGTGCCAGCAGCAGTAGACTAGCGGGGAGCTCCTACAATGAGCAGTTCTTC.

This clone was counted a few times. The chain couples TRBV30 to TRBJ2-7, with a weak D call TRBD1 (6 bases). The CDR3 consists of 12 residues. Trimming left V 5 bases short and J 4 bases short, with 12 bases between. In germline, CDR1 is GTSNPN, CDR2 SVGIG (reference sequence). The CDR3 DNA follows: TGTGCCTGGGGGGGCGGCTTATACGAGCAGTACTTC. Its translation: CAWGGGLYEQYF.

The V call is TRBV4-2, the J call TRBJ2-3, with D perhaps TRBD2 (6 bases). This CDR3 contains 18 residues. Germline V lookup: CDR1 LGHNA, CDR2 YNFKEQ. V dropped 1 base and J dropped 6 bases, with 23 bases sitting between them. The CDR3 loop reads CASSQASPGLARGDTQYF. CDR3 nucleotide sequence: TGTGCCAGCAGCCAAGCTTCCCCCGGGCTAGCCCGGGGGGATACGCAGTATTTT.